Shown below are 18 T cell receptor beta chains from a single sample sequenced in a study of blood T cells in healthy people across ages. Primers used in a second PCR of about 6 to 11 cycles were a sample-barcoded 5' primer and a J-beta primer mix. TCRdb processed the 5' RACE reads anew with MiXCR; each CDR3 protein has one entry. Counted here are roughly 1.5 million distinct CDR3 sequences, around 40% occurring once; the ten biggest clones make up less than 5%. Material for sequencing was blood. The receptors originated from a woman in her late teens or twenties in good health.

The gene calls are TRBV20-1 and TRBJ2-1; D may be TRBD2 (6 bases). Germline assignment: CDR1 DFQATT and CDR2 SNEGSKA (reference sequence). V was cut by 4 bases and J by 8 bases, with 18 bases left in between. The CDR3 is made up of 14 amino acids. CDR3 region: CSATWDGGTYEQFF. The CDR3 DNA is TGCAGTGCTACCTGGGATGGCGGGACCTATGAGCAGTTCTTC.

The CDR3 here is CAISGRRDRAYEQYF. The CDR3 nucleotides are TGTGCCATCAGCGGGAGAAGGGACCGTGCCTACGAGCAGTACTTC. The chain uses TRBV10-3 and TRBJ2-7; possibly TRBD2 for D (6 bases). The CDR3 totals 15 residues. The V gene lost 6 bases and the J gene lost 2 bases, with 17 bases spanning the gap. Germline V gene lookup returns CDR1 ENHRY and CDR2 SYGVKD.

This clonotype has more than one count but fewer than ten. J is TRBJ2-7 and V is TRBV12-3 or TRBV12-4, with D perhaps matching TRBD1 or TRBD2 (5 bases each). This CDR3 region has 16 residues. Trimming took off 5 bases at V and 0 bases at J, with 17 bases between the two ends. CDR3: CASSTSWDRYSYEQYF. In DNA, the CDR3 is TGTGCCAGCAGTACCTCCTGGGACCGGTACTCCTACGAGCAGTACTTC.

V usage is TRBV7-9 and J usage is TRBJ2-3, with 9 bases lining up with TRBD2. V gave up 1 base and J gave up 5 bases; unmatched junction bases: 4. CDR1 is SEHNR and CDR2 is FQNEAQ in the germline V gene (reference sequence). The CDR3 is 15 residues long. For the CDR3, the DNA is TGTGCCAGCAGCTTAGAGCGAGCGGGGGGAGATACGCAGTATTTT. Protein product: CASSLERAGGDTQYF.

This clonotype was observed a handful of times. The chain couples TRBV12-3 or TRBV12-4 to TRBJ2-1; the match to TRBD2 covers 9 bases. CDR3 length equals 12 residues. V dropped 6 bases and J dropped 15; count of bases not matched to a gene: 9. The CDR3 loop reads CASRLSPGLAFF. The CDR3 DNA reads TGTGCCAGCAGACTGAGTCCGGGACTAGCGTTCTTC.

The chain's CDR3 is CASSKGRNQPQHF. CDR3 nucleotides: TGTGCCAGCAGTAAGGGACGGAATCAGCCCCAGCATTTT. V gene TRBV5-6 combines with J gene TRBJ1-5, with D possibly TRBD1 on 5 matching bases. The V end lost 5 bases, the J end lost 4 bases, and 10 bases lay between the germline ends. Germline V gene lookup returns CDR1 SGHDT and CDR2 YYEEEE. This CDR3 is 13 amino acids long.

This clonotype was found a few times. The V call is TRBV18, the J call TRBJ2-7; TRBD1 agrees at 7 bases. CDR1 and CDR2 (germline): KGHSH, LQKENI. Unmatched junction bases numbered 6, after V lost 5 bases and J lost 11 bases. This CDR3 is built from 11 residues. The CDR3, as DNA: TGTGCCAGCTCATTCGACAGGGTAAAGTACTTC. Amino acids: CASSFDRVKYF.

This chain joins TRBV13 and TRBJ2-3; no reliable D call. CDR1 is PRHDT, CDR2 FYEKMQ, per germline (reference sequence). The CDR3 has 16 amino acids. Trimming shortened V by 3 bases and J by 0 bases, and 13 bases separated the two germline ends. CDR3 loop: CASSFPEDASTDTQYF. CDR3 sequence (DNA): TGTGCCAGCAGCTTCCCCGAAGATGCTAGCACAGATACGCAGTATTTT.

This clonotype was seen a handful of times. The chain joins TRBV9 to TRBJ2-7; 11 bases map to TRBD2. With V trimmed by 3 bases and J by 2 bases, 4 bases remained unmatched. Germline V lookup: CDR1 SGDLS, CDR2 YYNGEE. This CDR3 has 15 residues. The CDR3 loop reads CASSAGTSGPYEQYF. CDR3 in DNA: TGTGCCAGCAGCGCAGGGACTAGCGGCCCCTACGAGCAGTACTTC.

This chain uses TRBV6-6 with TRBJ2-5; perhaps TRBD2 as D (6 bases). Germline values: CDR1 MNHNY, CDR2 SVGAGI (reference sequence). The CDR3 length is 16 residues. The ends were cut back, 7 bases at V and 2 bases at J, with 20 bases in the middle. The DNA for the CDR3 is TGTGCCAGCAATAAGCCCCCATCTAGCGAACAAGAGACCCAGTACTTC. It is translated as CASNKPPSSEQETQYF.

Notes on this clonotype: Germline is not matched at one junction end, which may reflect a read error. The chain carries TRBV7-2 and TRBJ2-3, with a tentative D call TRBD1 (6 bases). Germline V gene sequence: CDR1 SGHTA, CDR2 FQGNSA. The CDR3 covers 11 residues. This CDR3 reads CASSWTDSQYF. Here the CDR3 DNA reads TGTGCCAGCAGCTGGACAGATTCGCAGTATTTT.

The V and J genes are TRBV28 and TRBJ1-5; weak D call: TRBD1 (5 bases). Germline CDR1 MDHEN, CDR2 SYDVKM. This CDR3 region has 14 residues. Trimming pared 7 bases from V and 4 bases from J, leaving 14 bases between. The CDR3 spells CASKSGGPNQPQHF. The CDR3 DNA follows: TGTGCCAGCAAGTCGGGGGGACCTAATCAGCCCCAGCATTTT.

In its sample, this clonotype was seen a few times. The genes are TRBV27 and TRBJ2-1; D possibly corresponds to TRBD1 (6 bases). V lost 2 bases and J lost 4, with 21 bases in between. This CDR3 region has 18 residues. The germline CDR1 and CDR2 sequences are MNHEY and SMNVEV (reference sequence). The CDR3 DNA sequence: TGTGCCAGCAGTTTAATTCCCTCCGGGACATTGATTTACAATGAGCAGTTCTTC. Amino acids: CASSLIPSGTLIYNEQFF.

The chain joins TRBV29-1 to TRBJ2-4; D remains unclear. The V and J ends lost 3 bases and 0 bases respectively, with 9 bases between them. This CDR3 has 14 amino acids. In germline, CDR1 is SQVTM, CDR2 ANQGSEA. CDR3: CSVERLLAKNIQYF. CDR3 nucleotide sequence: TGCAGCGTTGAGCGACTCCTAGCCAAAAACATTCAGTACTTC.

This clonotype was counted only a few times. The gene calls are TRBV28 and TRBJ1-2; D perhaps matches TRBD1 (5 bases). CDR1 and CDR2 (germline): MDHEN, SYDVKM. Trimming took off 5 bases at V and 4 bases at J, with 14 bases between the two ends. The CDR3 is made up of 14 amino acids. CDR3 loop: CASSPDGTFYGYTF. In DNA form, the CDR3 reads TGTGCCAGCAGTCCGGACGGGACCTTCTATGGCTACACCTTC.

The chain has TRBV7-9 and TRBJ1-2; 7 nucleotides align to TRBD1. The ends lost 4 bases at V and 1 base at J; junction bases unmatched: 6. Germline V gene sequence: CDR1 SEHNR, CDR2 FQNEAQ (reference sequence). This CDR3 has 15 residues. The CDR3: CASSYAGTVNYGYTF. DNA of the CDR3: TGTGCCAGCAGCTATGCCGGGACAGTTAACTATGGCTACACCTTC. Combining the CDR3 with reference TRBV7-9 and TRBJ1-2 gives the whole variable domain DTGVSQNPRHKITKRGQNVTFRCDPISEHNRLYWYRQTLGQGPEFLTYFQNEAQLEKSRLLSDRFSAERPKGSFSTLEIQRTEQGDSAMYLCASSYAGTVNYGYTFGSGTRLTVV.

The V call is TRBV25-1, the J call TRBJ2-5, with no clear D. The CDR3 sequence is 12 residues long. Germline CDR1 and CDR2: MGHDK and SYGVNS. V lost 3 bases, J lost 9 bases, and 11 bases lay in between. The CDR3 coding sequence is TGTGCCAGCAGTGACCCCGACGGCGCCCAGTACTTC. Its protein is CASSDPDGAQYF.

In DNA form, the CDR3 reads TGTGCCAGCAGTTTTGGGGACTTGATCAACACTGAAGCTTTCTTT. This codes for CASSFGDLINTEAFF. The chain joins TRBV12-3 or TRBV12-4 to TRBJ1-1, with a possible D match to TRBD1 (5 bases). The CDR3 consists of 15 residues. V was cut by 3 bases and J by 2 bases, with 13 bases left in between.